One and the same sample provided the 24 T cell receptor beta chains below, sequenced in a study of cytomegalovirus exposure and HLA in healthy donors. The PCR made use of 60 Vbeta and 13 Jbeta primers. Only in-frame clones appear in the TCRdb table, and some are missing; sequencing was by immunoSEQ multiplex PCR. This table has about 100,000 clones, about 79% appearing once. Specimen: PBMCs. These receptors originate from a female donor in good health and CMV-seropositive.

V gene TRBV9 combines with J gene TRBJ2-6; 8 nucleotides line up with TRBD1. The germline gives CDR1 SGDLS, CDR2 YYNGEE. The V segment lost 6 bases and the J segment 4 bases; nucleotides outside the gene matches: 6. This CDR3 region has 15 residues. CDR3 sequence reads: CASTGGLWGANVLTF. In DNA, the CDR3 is TGTGCCAGCACAGGGGGCTTGTGGGGGGCCAACGTCCTGACTTTC.

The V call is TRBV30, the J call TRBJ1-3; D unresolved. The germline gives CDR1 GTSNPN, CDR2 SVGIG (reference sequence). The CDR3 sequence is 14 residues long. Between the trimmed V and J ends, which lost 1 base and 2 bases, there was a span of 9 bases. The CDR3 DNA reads TGTGCCTGGAGTGGGGCCCTCACTGGAAACACCATATATTTT. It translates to CAWSGALTGNTIYF.

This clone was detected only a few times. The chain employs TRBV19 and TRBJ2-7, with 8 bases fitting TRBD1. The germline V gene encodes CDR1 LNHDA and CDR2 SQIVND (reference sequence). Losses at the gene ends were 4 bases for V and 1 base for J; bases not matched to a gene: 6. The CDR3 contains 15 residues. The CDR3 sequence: CASSRGDRWSYEQYF. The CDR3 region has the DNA TGTGCCAGTAGTAGAGGGGACAGGTGGTCCTACGAGCAGTACTTC.

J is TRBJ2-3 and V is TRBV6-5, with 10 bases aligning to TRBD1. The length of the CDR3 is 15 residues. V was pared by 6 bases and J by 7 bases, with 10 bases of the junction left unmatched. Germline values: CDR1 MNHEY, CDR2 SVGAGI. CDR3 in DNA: TGTGCCAGCAGCTCAGCCGGGACAGGGGTTCATACGCAGTATTTT. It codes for CASSSAGTGVHTQYF.

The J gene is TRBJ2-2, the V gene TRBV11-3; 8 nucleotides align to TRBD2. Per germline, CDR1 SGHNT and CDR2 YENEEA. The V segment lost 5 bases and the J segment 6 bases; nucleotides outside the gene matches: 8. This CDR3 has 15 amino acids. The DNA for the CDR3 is TGTGCCAGCAGCCCGGCCGGGACTAGTCCCGGGGAGCTGTTTTTT. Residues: CASSPAGTSPGELFF.

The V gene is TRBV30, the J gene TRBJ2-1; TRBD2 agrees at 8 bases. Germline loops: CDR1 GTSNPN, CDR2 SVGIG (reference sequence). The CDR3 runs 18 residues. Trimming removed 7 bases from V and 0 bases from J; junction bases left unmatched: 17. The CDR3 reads CAFSRLAGGLSSYNEQFF. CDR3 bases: TGTGCCTTCTCTCGGCTAGCGGGCGGACTGAGCTCCTACAATGAGCAGTTCTTC.

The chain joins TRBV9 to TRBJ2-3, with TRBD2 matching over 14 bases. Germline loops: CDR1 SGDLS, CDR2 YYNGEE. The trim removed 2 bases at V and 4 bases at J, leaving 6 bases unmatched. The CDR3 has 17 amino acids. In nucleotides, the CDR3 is TGTGCCAGCAGCGTCGGACTAGCGGGGGGCTGGGCAGATACGCAGTATTTT. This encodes CASSVGLAGGWADTQYF.

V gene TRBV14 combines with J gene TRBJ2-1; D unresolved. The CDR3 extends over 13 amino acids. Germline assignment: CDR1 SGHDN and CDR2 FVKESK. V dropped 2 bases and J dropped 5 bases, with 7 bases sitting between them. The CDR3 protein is CASSQMRHNEQFF. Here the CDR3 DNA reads TGTGCCAGCAGCCAAATGAGGCACAATGAGCAGTTCTTC.

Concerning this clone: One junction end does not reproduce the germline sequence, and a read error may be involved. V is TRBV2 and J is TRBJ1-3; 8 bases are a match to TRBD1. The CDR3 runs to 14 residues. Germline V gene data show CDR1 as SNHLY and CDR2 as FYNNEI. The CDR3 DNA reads TGTGCCAGCAGTGAACCGGGACAGGCCTTAACCATCTATTTT. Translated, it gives CASSEPGQALTIYF.

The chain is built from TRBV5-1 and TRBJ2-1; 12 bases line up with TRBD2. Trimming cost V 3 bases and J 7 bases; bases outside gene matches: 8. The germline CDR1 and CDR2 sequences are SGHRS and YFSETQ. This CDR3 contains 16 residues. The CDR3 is CASSSGLAGVWNEQFF. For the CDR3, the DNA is TGCGCCAGCAGCTCGGGACTAGCGGGTGTTTGGAATGAGCAGTTCTTC.

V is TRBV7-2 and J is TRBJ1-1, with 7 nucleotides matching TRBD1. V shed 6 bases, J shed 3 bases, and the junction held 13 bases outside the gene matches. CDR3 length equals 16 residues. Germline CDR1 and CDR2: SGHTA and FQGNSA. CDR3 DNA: TGTGCCAGCAGTTCGAGACAGGGACCGGGGGACACTGAAGCTTTCTTT. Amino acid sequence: CASSSRQGPGDTEAFF.

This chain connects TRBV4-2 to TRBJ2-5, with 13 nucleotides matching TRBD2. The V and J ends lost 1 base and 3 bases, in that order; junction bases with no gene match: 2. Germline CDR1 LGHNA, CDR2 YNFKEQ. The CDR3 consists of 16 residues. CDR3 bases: TGTGCCAGCAGCCAAGGGGGACTAGCGGGAAAAGAGACCCAGTACTTC. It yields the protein CASSQGGLAGKETQYF.

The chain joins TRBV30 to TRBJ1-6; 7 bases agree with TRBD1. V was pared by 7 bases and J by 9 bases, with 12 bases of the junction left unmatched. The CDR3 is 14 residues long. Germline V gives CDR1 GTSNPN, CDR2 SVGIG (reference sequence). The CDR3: CASLQGNRGSPLHF. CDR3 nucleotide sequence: TGTGCCTCTTTACAGGGGAACAGGGGTTCACCCCTCCACTTT. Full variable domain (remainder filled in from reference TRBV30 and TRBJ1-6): SQTIHQWPATLVQPVGSPLSLECTVEGTSNPNLYWYRQAAGRGLQLLFYSVGIGQISSEVPQNLSASRPQDRQFILSSKKLLLSDSGFYLCASLQGNRGSPLHFGNGTRLTVT.

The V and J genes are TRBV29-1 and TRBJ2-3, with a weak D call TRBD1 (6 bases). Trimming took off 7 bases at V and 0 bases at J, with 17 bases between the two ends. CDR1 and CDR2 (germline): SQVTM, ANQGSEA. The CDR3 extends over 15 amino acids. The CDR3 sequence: CSAGYLGASTDTQYF. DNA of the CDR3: TGCAGCGCAGGCTACCTGGGGGCCAGCACAGATACGCAGTATTTT.

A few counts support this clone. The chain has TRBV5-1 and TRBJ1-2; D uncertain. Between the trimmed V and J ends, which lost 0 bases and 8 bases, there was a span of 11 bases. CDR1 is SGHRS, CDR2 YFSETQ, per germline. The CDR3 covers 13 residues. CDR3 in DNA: TGCGCCAGCAGCTTGGCCGGACTGAGGGGCTACACCTTC. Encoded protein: CASSLAGLRGYTF.

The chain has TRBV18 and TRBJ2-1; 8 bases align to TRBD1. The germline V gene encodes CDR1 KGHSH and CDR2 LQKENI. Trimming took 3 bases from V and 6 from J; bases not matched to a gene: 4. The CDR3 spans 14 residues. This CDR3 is CASSPPRGLNEQFF. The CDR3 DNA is TGTGCCAGCTCACCCCCCAGGGGGCTCAATGAGCAGTTCTTC.

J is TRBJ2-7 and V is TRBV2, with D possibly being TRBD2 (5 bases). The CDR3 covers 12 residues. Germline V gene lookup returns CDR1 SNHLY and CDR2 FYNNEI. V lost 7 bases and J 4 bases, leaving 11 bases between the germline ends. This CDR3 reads CASNGRTYEQYF. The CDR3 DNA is TGTGCCAGCAATGGACGGACTTACGAGCAGTACTTC.

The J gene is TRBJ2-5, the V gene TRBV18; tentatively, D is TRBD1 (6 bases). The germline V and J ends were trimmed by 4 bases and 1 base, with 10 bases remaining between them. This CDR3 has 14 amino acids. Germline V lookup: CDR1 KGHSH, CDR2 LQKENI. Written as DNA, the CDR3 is TGTGCCAGCTCACTTTGGACAGCCCAAGAGACCCAGTACTTC. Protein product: CASSLWTAQETQYF.

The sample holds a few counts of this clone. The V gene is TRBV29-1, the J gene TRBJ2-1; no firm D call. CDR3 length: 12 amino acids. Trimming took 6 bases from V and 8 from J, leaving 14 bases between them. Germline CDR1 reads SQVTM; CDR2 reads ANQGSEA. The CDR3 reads CSVERDIDEQFF. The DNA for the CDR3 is TGCAGCGTGGAAAGAGACATCGATGAGCAGTTCTTC.

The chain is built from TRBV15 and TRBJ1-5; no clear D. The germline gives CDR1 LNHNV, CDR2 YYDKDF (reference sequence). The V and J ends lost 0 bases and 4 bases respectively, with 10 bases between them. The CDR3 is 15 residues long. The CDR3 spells CATSRDLGRNQPQHF. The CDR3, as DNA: TGTGCCACCAGCAGAGATCTTGGGAGAAATCAGCCCCAGCATTTT.

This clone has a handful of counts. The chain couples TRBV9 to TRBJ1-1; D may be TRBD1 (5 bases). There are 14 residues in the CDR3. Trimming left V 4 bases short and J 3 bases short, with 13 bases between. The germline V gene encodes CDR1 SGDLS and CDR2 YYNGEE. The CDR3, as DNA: TGTGCCAGCAGCCCCCGGGGGATTGACACTGAAGCTTTCTTT. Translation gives CASSPRGIDTEAFF.

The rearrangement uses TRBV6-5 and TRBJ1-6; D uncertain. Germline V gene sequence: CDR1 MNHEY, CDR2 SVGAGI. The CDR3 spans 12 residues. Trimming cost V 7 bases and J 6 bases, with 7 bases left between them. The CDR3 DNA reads TGTGCCAGCACCCCCCTTAATTCACCCCTCCACTTT. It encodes CASTPLNSPLHF.

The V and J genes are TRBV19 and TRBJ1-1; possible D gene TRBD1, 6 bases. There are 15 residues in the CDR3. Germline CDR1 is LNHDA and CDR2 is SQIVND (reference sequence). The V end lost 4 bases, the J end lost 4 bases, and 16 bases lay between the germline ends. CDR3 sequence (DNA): TGTGCCAGTAGTACCTCAGGGGCAACTGGCACTGAAGCTTTCTTT. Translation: CASSTSGATGTEAFF.

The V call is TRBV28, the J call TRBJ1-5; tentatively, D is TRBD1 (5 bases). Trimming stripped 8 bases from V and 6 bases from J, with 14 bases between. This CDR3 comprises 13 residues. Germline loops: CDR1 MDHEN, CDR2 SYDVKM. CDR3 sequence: CASPERGGQPQHF. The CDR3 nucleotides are TGTGCCAGCCCTGAGAGGGGAGGTCAGCCCCAGCATTTT.